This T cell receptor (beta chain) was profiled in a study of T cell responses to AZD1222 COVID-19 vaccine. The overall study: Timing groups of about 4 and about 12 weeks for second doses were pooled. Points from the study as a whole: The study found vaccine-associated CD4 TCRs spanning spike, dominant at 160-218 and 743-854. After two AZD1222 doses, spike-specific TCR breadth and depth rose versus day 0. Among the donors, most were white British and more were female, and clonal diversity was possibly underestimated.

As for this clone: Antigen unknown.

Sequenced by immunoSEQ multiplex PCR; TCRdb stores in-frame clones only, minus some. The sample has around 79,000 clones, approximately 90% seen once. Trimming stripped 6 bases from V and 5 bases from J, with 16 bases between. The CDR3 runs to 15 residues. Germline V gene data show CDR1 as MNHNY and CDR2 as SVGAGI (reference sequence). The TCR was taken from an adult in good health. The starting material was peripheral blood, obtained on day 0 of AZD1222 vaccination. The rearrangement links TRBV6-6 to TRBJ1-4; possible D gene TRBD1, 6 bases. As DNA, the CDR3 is TGTGCCAGCAGCTCCACGGACAGACTCAATGAAAAACTGTTTTTT. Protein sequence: CASSSTDRLNEKLFF.